The 19 T cell receptor beta chains listed next were all sequenced from one sample in a study of graft-versus-host responses after intestinal transplantation. Assay used: immunoSEQ multiplex PCR; TCRdb lists only in-frame clones, some missing. The profile shows roughly 120,000 clones, about 93% of them singletons. No antigen has been assigned to these receptors. The sample was unstimulated CD4+ T cells sorted from spleen or lymph node cells, taken before intestinal transplant. These receptors all stem from a human donor who received an intestinal transplant.

The CDR3 bases are TGCAGCGTTGAACGGGGGCTCGGCACAGATACGCAGTATTTT. It translates to CSVERGLGTDTQYF. The rearrangement links TRBV29-1 to TRBJ2-3; the D gene could be TRBD1 or TRBD2 (6 bases each). Trimming took 2 bases from V and 1 from J, leaving 10 bases between them. The CDR3 runs to 14 residues. CDR1 is SQVTM and CDR2 is ANQGSEA in the germline V gene.

The chain has TRBV7-9 and TRBJ1-4; TRBD1 aligns across 11 bases. This CDR3 comprises 17 residues. J was trimmed by 2 bases and V by 1 base; bases with no gene match: 3. Looked up from germline, CDR1 is SEHNR and CDR2 is FQNEAQ (reference sequence). The CDR3 nucleotides read TGTGCCAGCAGCTTAGGGGACAGGGGGACGACTAATGAAAAACTGTTTTTT. It specifies CASSLGDRGTTNEKLFF.

The chain couples TRBV7-3 to TRBJ1-1, with D unclear. V gave up 0 bases and J gave up 1 base, with 3 bases separating them. CDR1 is SGHTA and CDR2 is FQGTGA in the germline V gene. This CDR3 region has 13 residues. This CDR3 reads CASSLTPNTEAFF. CDR3 in DNA: TGTGCCAGCAGCTTAACCCCGAACACTGAAGCTTTCTTT.

This rearrangement joins TRBV6-5 to TRBJ2-7, with a tentative D call TRBD2 (6 bases). Germline V CDR1 and CDR2: MNHEY, SVGAGI. V lost 9 bases to trimming and J lost 4 bases, with 13 bases between them. CDR3 length: 12 residues. CDR3 nucleotide sequence: TGTGCCAGGAGGAGGGCGGCATACGAGCAGTACTTC. As protein: CARRRAAYEQYF.

The V and J genes are TRBV5-8 and TRBJ2-5; D perhaps matches TRBD1 (5 bases). TRBJ2-7 matches the DNA end more closely, so the J call is doubtful. The germline gives CDR1 SGHTS, CDR2 YDEGEE. There are 15 residues in the CDR3. The CDR3 is CASSFEIVAGSEQYF. The DNA of the CDR3 is TGTGCCAGCAGCTTCGAGATCGTGGCAGGGTCCGAGCAGTACTTC.

The chain combines TRBV7-9 with TRBJ1-5; 8 bases map to TRBD1. Germline CDR1 is SEHNR and CDR2 is FQNEAQ (reference sequence). This CDR3 has 14 amino acids. The ends lost 3 bases at V and 3 bases at J; junction bases unmatched: 1. The CDR3 loop reads CASSFQGANQPQHF. The CDR3 coding sequence is TGTGCCAGCAGCTTTCAGGGGGCCAATCAGCCCCAGCATTTT.

With regard to this clone: One junction end does not reproduce the germline sequence, and a read error may be involved. The chain links TRBV7-7 to TRBJ2-2; D is perhaps TRBD1 or TRBD2 (5 bases each). Looked up from germline, CDR1 is SSHAT and CDR2 is FNYEAQ (reference sequence). CDR3 length: 13 amino acids. The CDR3 protein is CASSYLPGRGLFF. In nucleotides, the CDR3 is TGTGCTAGCAGCTATTTACCGGGACGGGGGCTGTTTTTT. Full variable domain (missing parts from reference TRBV7-7 and TRBJ2-2): GAGVSQSPRYKVTKRGQDVTLRCDPISSHATLYWYQQALGQGPEFLTYFNYEAQPDKSGLPSDRFSAERPEGSISTLTIQRTEQRDSAMYRCASSYLPGRGLFFGEGSRLTVL.

The chain is built from TRBV6-5 and TRBJ1-4; 8 bases align to TRBD1. Unmatched junction bases numbered 4, after V lost 6 bases and J lost 4 bases. Germline V lookup: CDR1 MNHEY, CDR2 SVGAGI. There are 14 residues in the CDR3. The CDR3 DNA sequence: TGTGCCAGCAGACGGACAGGGTATAATGAAAAACTGTTTTTT. As protein: CASRRTGYNEKLFF.

V and J are TRBV7-3 and TRBJ2-7; D unresolved. The CDR3 loop spans 14 amino acids. From germline, CDR1 is SGHTA and CDR2 FQGTGA. Trimming cost V 0 bases and J 0 bases, with 6 bases left between them. CDR3 sequence reads: CASSLTGSSYEQYF. The CDR3 DNA follows: TGTGCCAGCAGCTTAACGGGCAGCTCCTACGAGCAGTACTTC. Combining the CDR3 with reference TRBV7-3 and TRBJ2-7 gives the whole variable domain GAGVSQTPSNKVTEKGKYVELRCDPISGHTALYWYRQSLGQGPEFLIYFQGTGAADDSGLPNDRFFAVRPEGSVSTLKIQRTERGDSAVYLCASSLTGSSYEQYFGPGTRLTVT.

The rearrangement uses TRBV5-1 and TRBJ1-5, with D maybe TRBD1 (5 bases). The V gene's germline CDR1 is SGHRS and CDR2 YFSETQ. V lost 4 bases and J lost 3, with 14 bases in between. The CDR3 loop spans 15 amino acids. CDR3: CASSVAGTLNQPQHF. The CDR3 DNA follows: TGCGCCAGCAGCGTAGCCGGGACGCTCAATCAGCCCCAGCATTTT. The full variable domain, in which reference TRBV5-1 and TRBJ1-5 provide the parts outside the CDR3, is KAGVTQTPRYLIKTRGQQVTLSCSPISGHRSVSWYQQTPGQGLQFLFEYFSETQRNKGNFPGRFSGRQFSNSRSEMNVSTLELGDSALYLCASSVAGTLNQPQHFGDGTRLSIL.

This chain uses TRBV7-9 with TRBJ1-2; no firm D call. V shed 5 bases and J shed 4 bases, with 17 bases lying between them. Germline loops: CDR1 SEHNR, CDR2 FQNEAQ (reference sequence). CDR3 size: 15 residues. This CDR3 is CASSLEWRPIYGYTF. The CDR3 region has the DNA TGTGCCAGCAGCCTTGAATGGAGGCCAATCTATGGCTACACCTTC.

This clone has just one count. The chain uses TRBV10-2 and TRBJ1-6; possible D gene TRBD1, 6 bases. V was trimmed by 2 bases and J by 4 bases, leaving 9 bases between them. The CDR3 length is 15 residues. Per the germline V gene, CDR1 is WSHSY and CDR2 is SAAADI. This chain's CDR3 is CASSEDRIYNSPLHF. In nucleotides, the CDR3 is TGCGCCAGCAGTGAGGACAGGATTTATAATTCACCCCTCCACTTT.

This chain links TRBV6-5 with TRBJ2-1; TRBD1 is a possible D gene (6 bases). Trimming pared 9 bases from V and 0 bases from J, leaving 12 bases between. Germline loops: CDR1 MNHEY, CDR2 SVGAGI. CDR3 length: 14 residues. CDR3 in DNA: TGTGCCAGTATAAAACAGGGCTCCTACAATGAGCAGTTCTTC. Translation gives CASIKQGSYNEQFF.

The rearrangement links TRBV19 to TRBJ1-2; the D is unclear. CDR1 and CDR2 from the germline V gene are LNHDA and SQIVND (reference sequence). V was pared by 0 bases and J by 5 bases, with 19 bases between. The CDR3 length is 17 residues. The CDR3 nucleotides read TGTGCCAGTAGTATAGATTTGTCAGCGCCTTATTCTTATGGCTACACCTTC. Translation gives CASSIDLSAPYSYGYTF.

The rearrangement links TRBV5-1 to TRBJ1-4, with no clear D. This CDR3 spans 14 amino acids. The germline V gene has CDR1 SGHRS and CDR2 YFSETQ. V was shortened by 5 bases and J by 3 bases, with 11 bases between the two germline ends. The CDR3 here is CASSPSEANEKLFF. DNA for the CDR3: TGCGCCAGCAGTCCGTCTGAGGCTAATGAAAAACTGTTTTTT.

CDR3 nucleotide sequence: TGTGCCAGTAGTATGGGGGCCCCGCACACTGAAGCTTTCTTT. Protein product: CASSMGAPHTEAFF. This chain links TRBV19 with TRBJ1-1, with D tentatively TRBD1 (6 bases). Germline values: CDR1 LNHDA, CDR2 SQIVND (reference sequence). The V gene lost 3 bases and the J gene lost 3 bases, with 11 bases spanning the gap. This CDR3 spans 14 amino acids. The variable domain in full, with the rest retrieved from reference TRBV19 and TRBJ1-1, is DGGITQSPKYLFRKEGQNVTLSCEQNLNHDAMYWYRQDPGQGLRLIYYSQIVNDFQKGDIAEGYSVSREKKESFPLTVTSAQKNPTAFYLCASSMGAPHTEAFFGQGTRLTVV.

V is TRBV6-1 and J is TRBJ2-7; D might be TRBD2 (5 bases). V was pared by 2 bases and J by 12 bases, with 14 bases between. The CDR3 is 12 residues long. In germline, CDR1 is MNHNS, CDR2 SASEGT. This CDR3 reads CASSEQRSAGYF. Written as DNA, the CDR3 is TGTGCCAGCAGTGAACAGCGGAGCGCTGGGTACTTC.

The chain is built from TRBV11-2 and TRBJ2-6, with unresolved D. The CDR3 is 15 residues long. In germline, CDR1 is SGHAT, CDR2 FQNNGV. V lost 7 bases and J 1 base, leaving 11 bases between the germline ends. CDR3 bases: TGTGCCAGCACCCATGTTACATCTGGGGCCAACGTCCTGACTTTC. It translates to CASTHVTSGANVLTF.

The genes are TRBV30 and TRBJ2-7; TRBD1 agrees at 7 bases. With 5 bases clipped from V and 6 bases from J, the junction kept 7 bases outside the gene matches. The CDR3 runs to 12 residues. Germline-derived CDR1 and CDR2 are GTSNPN and SVGIG (reference sequence). DNA for the CDR3: TGTGCCTGGGGGGGTTCAGGGGGCGAGCAGTACTTC. Translated: CAWGGSGGEQYF.